This paragraph covers one T cell receptor beta chain sequence. This clonotype was found a few times. Its antigen has not been determined. No much larger clonotype is one base removed from it; base qualities were not supplied. This sample was included in a study of response to subunit inactivated influenza vaccine (dated by TCRdb to 2016 to 2019). Background on the whole study: Deep quantitative T cell receptor repertoire profiling was used in the study to track responses to a trivalent subunit inactivated influenza vaccine. Study-wide findings and limitations: It was suggested by the authors that each seasonal influenza vaccination may recruit only a limited number of new T cells.

Trimming costs V 5 bases and J 3 bases, and their ends lie 14 bases apart. From the germline V gene, CDR1 is MDHEN and CDR2 is SYDVKM. The cysteine opens and the phenylalanine closes a CDR3 of 15 amino acids. This entry keeps only the CDR3 DNA: 45 bases, framed from base 1. The method was RT-PCR. Sequencing was carried out with an Illumina HiSeq 2500. TCRdb trimmed public reads at Q25 via fastp, called clones via MiXCR and kept in-frame beta chains. Every entry covers one CDR3 protein and lists the most common genes and DNA from its rows. Counted in this sample were approximately 730,000 distinct CDR3 sequences; 11% to 15% of them appeared once. 6.5% to 8.5% of the sample lies in the top ten.

This receptor was identified in a man aged 50-59 years who received an inactivated influenza vaccine. Donor details come from another sample of the same person, matched by shared clones. The V and J segments used are TRBV28 and TRBJ2-4; the D segment could be TRBD2, given 5 matching bases. This specimen was PBMCs from blood, taken 14 days before vaccination. The bases are TGTGCCAGCAGTGAGCTCGGAAGCGGCAAAAACATTCAGTACTTC. Translated, it gives CASSELGSGKNIQYF.